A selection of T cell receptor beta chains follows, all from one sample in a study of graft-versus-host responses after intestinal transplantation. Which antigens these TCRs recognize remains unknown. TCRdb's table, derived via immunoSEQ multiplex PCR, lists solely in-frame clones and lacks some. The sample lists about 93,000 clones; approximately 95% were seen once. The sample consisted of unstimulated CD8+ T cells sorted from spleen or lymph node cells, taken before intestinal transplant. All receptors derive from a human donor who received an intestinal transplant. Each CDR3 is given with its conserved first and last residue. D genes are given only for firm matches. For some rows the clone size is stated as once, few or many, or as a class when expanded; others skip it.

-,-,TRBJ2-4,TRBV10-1,CASSESGIPTGFQNIQYF,TGCGCCAGCAGTGAGTCGGGAATACCGACAGGTTTCCAAAACATTCAGTACTTC
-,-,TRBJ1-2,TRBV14,CASSQQGTEDLYGYTF,TGTGCCAGCAGCCAACAGGGGACCGAGGACCTCTATGGCTACACCTTC
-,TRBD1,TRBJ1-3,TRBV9,CASSATQGAGNTIYF,TGTGCCAGCAGCGCCACACAGGGGGCTGGAAACACCATATATTTT
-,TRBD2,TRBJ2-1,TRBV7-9,CASSFPGLAGVPSYNEQFF,TGTGCCAGCAGCTTCCCGGGACTAGCGGGAGTCCCCTCCTACAATGAGCAGTTCTTC
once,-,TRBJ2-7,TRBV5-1,CASSFEVGDEQYF,TGCGCCAGCAGCTTTGAAGTCGGGGACGAGCAGTACTTC
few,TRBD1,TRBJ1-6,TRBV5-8,CASSLETGAFHF,TGTGCCAGCAGCTTGGAAACAGGGGCTTTCCACTTT
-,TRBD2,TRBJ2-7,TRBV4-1,CASSRILAGAYEQYF,TGCGCCAGCAGCCGTATACTAGCGGGCGCCTACGAGCAGTACTTC
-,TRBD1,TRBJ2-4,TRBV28,CASRWTGEGKNIQYF,TGTGCCAGCAGGTGGACAGGGGAAGGCAAAAACATTCAGTACTTC
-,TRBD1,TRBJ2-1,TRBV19,CASSPKTGGFYNEQFF,TGTGCCAGTAGTCCTAAAACAGGGGGCTTCTACAATGAGCAGTTCTTC
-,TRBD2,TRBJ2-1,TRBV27,CASTSGTSAGNEQFF,TGTGCCAGCACCTCCGGGACTAGCGCGGGCAATGAGCAGTTCTTC
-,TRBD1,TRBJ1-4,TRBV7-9,CASSMTGARWEKLFF,TGTGCCAGCAGCATGACAGGGGCCCGATGGGAAAAACTGTTTTTT
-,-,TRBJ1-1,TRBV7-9,CASSLSPSTGSEAFF,TGTGCCAGCAGCTTATCACCCTCAACAGGGAGTGAAGCTTTCTTT
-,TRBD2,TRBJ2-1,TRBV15,CATSLAGAVNEQFF,TGTGCCACCAGCCTGGCGGGAGCGGTCAATGAGCAGTTCTTC
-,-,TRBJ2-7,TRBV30,CAWSSISYEQYF,TGTGCCTGGAGTTCCATTTCCTACGAGCAGTACTTC
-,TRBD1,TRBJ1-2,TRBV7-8,CASSLGTGDYGYTF,TGTGCCAGCAGCCTTGGGACAGGGGACTATGGCTACACCTTC
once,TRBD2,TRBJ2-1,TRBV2,CASSEWGLAGLNEQFF,TGTGCCAGCAGTGAATGGGGACTAGCGGGACTTAATGAGCAGTTCTTC
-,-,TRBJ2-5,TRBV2,CATLGGETQYF,TGTGCCACCCTCGGGGGAGAGACCCAGTACTTC
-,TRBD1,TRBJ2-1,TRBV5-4,CASSDPGQGIDEQFF,TGTGCCAGCAGCGACCCGGGACAGGGAATCGATGAGCAGTTCTTC
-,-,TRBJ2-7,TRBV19,CASSMAGWPYEQYF,TGTGCCAGTAGTATGGCGGGCTGGCCCTACGAGCAGTACTTC
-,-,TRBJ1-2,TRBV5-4,CASSPVLMADYGYTF,TGTGCCAGCAGCCCCGTCCTTATGGCTGACTATGGCTACACCTTC
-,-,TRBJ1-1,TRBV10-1,CASSDMVRTEAFF,TGCGCCAGCAGTGACATGGTCAGGACTGAAGCTTTCTTT
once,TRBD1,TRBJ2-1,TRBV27,CASSPLTGAEFF,TGTGCCAGCAGTCCCCTGACAGGGGCGGAGTTCTTC
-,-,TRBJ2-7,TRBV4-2,CASSQGDSGEQYF,TGTGCCAGCAGCCAAGGTGATTCGGGCGAGCAGTACTTC